A selection of T cell receptor beta chains follows, all from one sample in a study of shared clonotypes between healthy human individuals. Only in-frame clones appear in the TCRdb table, and some are missing; sequencing was by immunoSEQ multiplex PCR. This table holds more than 2 million clones, about 93% found once. What was sequenced was naive CD8+ T cells from PBMCs. These receptor sequences come from a young man in good health. Some clones in this sample may be carry-over from other donors' samples. CDR3s include the opening cysteine and the closing phenylalanine or tryptophan. D genes are given only for firm matches. Clone size is not always given. Where it is, it says once, few, many or a class for expanded clones.

length: 13; size: .; J: TRBJ1-2; D: .; V: TRBV30; CDR3: CAWNEGVLEGYTF; DNA: TGTGCCTGGAATGAAGGGGTCTTAGAGGGCTACACCTTC
length: 16; size: .; J: TRBJ1-5; D: .; V: TRBV6-6; CDR3: CASSYQSGLSNQPQHF; DNA: TGTGCCAGCAGTTACCAATCGGGTCTTAGCAATCAGCCCCAGCATTTT
length: 19; size: .; J: TRBJ2-7; D: .; V: TRBV1; CDR3: CTSSLAQTGRGGGRYEQYF; DNA: TGCACCAGCAGCCTGGCCCAGACAGGGAGGGGTGGTGGCCGCTACGAGCAGTACTTC
length: 12; size: .; J: TRBJ1-1; D: .; V: TRBV30; CDR3: CAWSPGFTEAFF; DNA: TGTGCCTGGAGCCCCGGGTTCACTGAAGCTTTCTTT
length: 15; size: once; J: TRBJ1-2; D: .; V: TRBV13; CDR3: CASSALQEPNYGYTF; DNA: TGTGCCAGCAGCGCGTTACAGGAGCCTAACTATGGCTACACCTTC
length: 13; size: .; J: TRBJ2-7; D: .; V: TRBV13; CDR3: CASSLGGGYEQYF; DNA: TGTGCCAGCAGCTTAGGTGGTGGCTACGAGCAGTACTTC
length: 17; size: .; J: TRBJ2-1; D: TRBD2; V: TRBV27; CDR3: CASSLLTPSGVGNEQFF; DNA: TGTGCCAGCAGTTTGCTAACCCCTAGCGGGGTGGGCAATGAGCAGTTCTTC
length: 14; size: .; J: TRBJ2-2; D: .; V: TRBV7-3; CDR3: CASSFEGYGGELFF; DNA: TGTGCCAGCAGCTTTGAGGGCTACGGCGGGGAGCTGTTTTTT
length: 14; size: .; J: TRBJ2-7; D: TRBD1; V: TRBV19; CDR3: CASSIGQGVYEQYF; DNA: TGTGCCAGTAGTATAGGACAGGGCGTTTACGAGCAGTACTTC
length: 17; size: .; J: TRBJ2-1; D: TRBD1; V: TRBV4-3; CDR3: CASSQDRGPSSYNEQFF; DNA: TGCGCCAGCAGCCAAGACAGGGGGCCTAGCTCCTACAATGAGCAGTTCTTC
length: 18; size: once; J: TRBJ2-6; D: .; V: TRBV4-2; CDR3: CASSPLPRTDSGANVLTF; DNA: TGTGCCAGCAGCCCTCTACCCCGGACAGACTCTGGGGCCAACGTCCTGACTTTC
length: 14; size: .; J: TRBJ1-1; D: .; V: TRBV10-1; CDR3: CASSESKGSTEAFF; DNA: TGCGCCAGCAGTGAGTCAAAGGGGAGCACTGAAGCTTTCTTT
length: 14; size: .; J: TRBJ2-2; D: .; V: TRBV4-3; CDR3: CASSQVWGTGELFF; DNA: TGCGCCAGCAGCCAAGTTTGGGGAACCGGGGAGCTGTTTTTT
length: 17; size: .; J: TRBJ1-4; D: .; V: TRBV7-6; CDR3: CASSLADLVISNEKLFF; DNA: TGTGCCAGCAGCTTAGCGGACCTCGTGATATCTAATGAAAAACTGTTTTTT
length: 13; size: once; J: TRBJ2-7; D: TRBD1; V: TRBV27; CDR3: CASSIRGPGEQYF; DNA: TGTGCCAGCAGCATCAGGGGGCCGGGCGAGCAGTACTTC
length: 13; size: .; J: TRBJ2-2; D: .; V: TRBV14; CDR3: CASSHIYSGELFF; DNA: TGTGCCAGCAGCCACATTTACTCCGGGGAGCTGTTTTTT
length: 16; size: .; J: TRBJ2-7; D: TRBD2; V: TRBV5-5; CDR3: CASSSPAGRGSYEQYF; DNA: TGTGCCAGCAGCTCTCCAGCGGGAAGAGGCTCCTACGAGCAGTACTTC
length: 14; size: .; J: TRBJ1-2; D: TRBD1; V: TRBV7-9; CDR3: CASSWGTGIYGYTF; DNA: TGTGCCAGCAGCTGGGGGACAGGGATCTATGGCTACACCTTC
length: 14; size: .; J: TRBJ1-2; D: TRBD1; V: TRBV15; CDR3: CATRTTGGRYGYTF; DNA: TGTGCCACCAGGACAACAGGGGGCCGCTATGGCTACACCTTC
length: 15; size: .; J: TRBJ2-1; D: .; V: TRBV10-3; CDR3: CAILGASFEGNEQFF; DNA: TGTGCCATCCTGGGGGCTAGCTTCGAGGGAAATGAGCAGTTCTTC
length: 16; size: .; J: TRBJ2-7; D: TRBD1; V: TRBV5-6; CDR3: CASSAGGQGKSYEQYF; DNA: TGTGCCAGCAGCGCGGGGGGACAGGGGAAATCCTACGAGCAGTACTTC
length: 14; size: .; J: TRBJ1-1; D: .; V: TRBV9; CDR3: CASSPRGKNTEAFF; DNA: TGTGCCAGCAGCCCAAGGGGGAAGAACACTGAAGCTTTCTTT
length: 15; size: .; J: TRBJ1-2; D: TRBD1; V: TRBV7-2; CDR3: CASSLVQGAHYGYTF; DNA: TGTGCCAGCAGCTTAGTTCAGGGGGCCCACTATGGCTACACCTTC
length: 15; size: .; J: TRBJ2-5; D: .; V: TRBV7-9; CDR3: CASSLYGGSEETQYF; DNA: TGTGCCAGCAGCTTATATGGGGGCAGTGAAGAGACCCAGTACTTC
length: 13; size: .; J: TRBJ2-7; D: TRBD1; V: TRBV28; CDR3: CASSWDSSYEQYF; DNA: TGTGCCAGCAGTTGGGACAGCTCCTACGAGCAGTACTTC
length: 13; size: .; J: TRBJ1-1; D: .; V: TRBV5-6; CDR3: CASSLGGLDGAFF; DNA: TGTGCCAGCAGCTTGGGGGGCCTTGACGGCGCTTTCTTT
length: 15; size: once; J: TRBJ2-1; D: .; V: TRBV13; CDR3: CASSLILAGINEQFF; DNA: TGTGCCAGCAGCCTCATACTGGCAGGAATCAATGAGCAGTTCTTC
length: 16; size: .; J: TRBJ2-3; D: TRBD1; V: TRBV5-4; CDR3: CASSQGQGPSTDTQYF; DNA: TGTGCCAGCAGCCAGGGACAGGGGCCCAGCACAGATACGCAGTATTTT
length: 17; size: .; J: TRBJ2-3; D: TRBD2; V: TRBV28; CDR3: CASSSTLAGVGTDTQYF; DNA: TGTGCCAGCAGTTCCACACTAGCGGGAGTAGGTACAGATACGCAGTATTTT
length: 14; size: .; J: TRBJ2-7; D: TRBD1; V: TRBV27; CDR3: CASKGDRGLREQYF; DNA: TGTGCCAGCAAGGGGGACAGGGGGCTTCGCGAGCAGTACTTC
length: 12; size: .; J: TRBJ2-1; D: .; V: TRBV11-2; CDR3: CASSLLRGEQFF; DNA: TGTGCCAGCAGCTTATTAAGGGGTGAGCAGTTCTTC
length: 16; size: .; J: TRBJ2-7; D: .; V: TRBV28; CDR3: CASSLVGGGNSYEQYF; DNA: TGTGCCAGCAGCCTCGTGGGCGGGGGCAACTCCTACGAGCAGTACTTC
length: 14; size: once; J: TRBJ1-4; D: .; V: TRBV29-1; CDR3: CSVLTQDRNEKLFF; DNA: TGCAGCGTACTGACTCAAGACCGGAATGAAAAACTGTTTTTT
length: 15; size: .; J: TRBJ2-7; D: TRBD1; V: TRBV5-1; CDR3: CASSLAWGQDYEQYF; DNA: TGCGCCAGCAGCTTGGCCTGGGGACAGGACTACGAGCAGTACTTC
length: 15; size: few; J: TRBJ1-5; D: .; V: TRBV28; CDR3: CASSDNSGGSQPQHF; DNA: TGTGCCAGCAGTGATAATTCGGGGGGCAGTCAGCCCCAGCATTTT
length: 11; size: .; J: TRBJ2-7; D: .; V: TRBV28; CDR3: CASSPAGEQYF; DNA: TGTGCCAGCAGTCCGGCCGGGGAGCAGTACTTC
length: 13; size: .; J: TRBJ1-1; D: .; V: TRBV6-1; CDR3: CASSIRMNTEAFF; DNA: TGTGCCAGCAGTATACGGATGAACACTGAAGCTTTCTTT
length: 11; size: .; J: TRBJ2-7; D: .; V: TRBV29-1; CDR3: CSVIVSYEQYF; DNA: TGCAGCGTTATCGTGAGCTACGAGCAGTACTTC
length: 15; size: .; J: TRBJ2-1; D: .; V: TRBV13; CDR3: CASSLGRGSYNEQFF; DNA: TGTGCCAGCAGCTTAGGCCGGGGGTCCTACAATGAGCAGTTCTTC
length: 15; size: .; J: TRBJ2-7; D: TRBD1; V: TRBV5-1; CDR3: CASSSRQGRPYEQYF; DNA: TGCGCCAGCAGCTCCCGACAGGGCCGACCCTACGAGCAGTACTTC
length: 19; size: .; J: TRBJ2-7; D: .; V: TRBV7-8; CDR3: CASSLAPSVYSLTSYEQYF; DNA: TGTGCCAGCAGCTTAGCGCCTTCCGTCTACAGCTTAACCTCCTACGAGCAGTACTTC
length: 14; size: once; J: TRBJ2-5; D: .; V: TRBV6-6; CDR3: CASSYPSGAETQYF; DNA: TGTGCCAGCAGTTACCCGAGTGGGGCCGAGACCCAGTACTTC
length: 15; size: few; J: TRBJ2-1; D: .; V: TRBV2; CDR3: CASGLGMNRGNEQFF; DNA: TGTGCCAGCGGACTGGGAATGAACCGGGGGAATGAGCAGTTCTTC
length: 14; size: .; J: TRBJ1-1; D: .; V: TRBV6-5; CDR3: CASSYSNGGTEAFF; DNA: TGTGCCAGCAGTTACTCTAATGGGGGCACTGAAGCTTTCTTT
length: 16; size: .; J: TRBJ2-1; D: .; V: TRBV27; CDR3: CASSLGTPLGVDEQFF; DNA: TGTGCCAGCAGTTTAGGGACCCCTTTGGGAGTGGATGAGCAGTTCTTC
length: 13; size: .; J: TRBJ2-2; D: .; V: TRBV27; CDR3: CASSPVGPGELFF; DNA: TGTGCCAGCAGCCCGGTCGGGCCCGGGGAGCTGTTTTTT
length: 14; size: .; J: TRBJ2-7; D: .; V: TRBV21-1; CDR3: CASSKVPGNYEQYF; DNA: TGTGCCAGCAGCAAAGTCCCAGGGAACTACGAGCAGTACTTC
length: 14; size: .; J: TRBJ2-7; D: .; V: TRBV15; CDR3: CATSRVQAPYEQYF; DNA: TGTGCCACCAGCAGAGTACAGGCCCCCTACGAGCAGTACTTC
length: 16; size: .; J: TRBJ2-2; D: TRBD2; V: TRBV7-2; CDR3: CASSLRLAEYTGELFF; DNA: TGTGCCAGCAGCTTACGACTAGCGGAGTACACCGGGGAGCTGTTTTTT
length: 13; size: .; J: TRBJ1-1; D: .; V: TRBV18; CDR3: CASSPGRNTEAFF; DNA: TGTGCCAGCTCACCAGGGAGGAACACTGAAGCTTTCTTT
length: 12; size: .; J: TRBJ2-5; D: .; V: TRBV2; CDR3: CASSDWRETQYF; DNA: TGTGCCAGCAGTGATTGGAGAGAGACCCAGTACTTC